A single sample gave rise to the 3 T cell receptor beta chains below, sequenced in a study of blood T cell repertoires in COVID-19 (dated by TCRdb to about 2020). Library prep was done by the immunoSEQ multiplex PCR assay. TCRdb took this table from immuneACCESS and kept in-frame rearrangements with V and J called. Such tables lack part of the clones; where checked against another copy, unresolved V genes explain under half of the gap, and the rest is unexplained. The sample yields 300,000 to 350,000 clones; over 75% were counted once. Jointly, the top ten make up roughly 7.3% of the sample. The sequenced material came from peripheral blood. The receptors originated from a woman aged 25 to 39 with COVID-19, enrolled during active disease.

V usage is TRBV9 and J usage is TRBJ1-3; D is unclear. The germline V and J ends were trimmed by 3 bases and 1 base, with 8 bases remaining between them. Germline V lookup: CDR1 SGDLS, CDR2 YYNGEE. CDR3 size: 14 residues. The CDR3 reads CASSAGRSGNTIYF. CDR3 coding DNA: TGTGCCAGCAGCGCAGGAAGATCTGGAAACACCATATATTTT.

This clone showed up just a few times. This chain joins TRBV9 and TRBJ2-1, with D possibly matching TRBD1 (6 bases). This CDR3 has 16 residues. The germline V gene encodes CDR1 SGDLS and CDR2 YYNGEE. V was pared by 0 bases and J by 8 bases, with 18 bases between. The CDR3 nucleotides read TGTGCCAGCAGCGTAGAGGGGGACAAGTCCAGAGATGAGCAGTTCTTC. This codes for CASSVEGDKSRDEQFF.

This chain connects TRBV14 to TRBJ2-3; D gene ambiguous. Germline CDR1 is SGHDN and CDR2 is FVKESK. This CDR3 is built from 15 residues. Trimming stripped 3 bases from V and 0 bases from J, with 10 bases between. The CDR3 loop reads CASSQGITSTDTQYF. The CDR3 DNA sequence: TGTGCCAGCAGCCAGGGCATTACTAGCACAGATACGCAGTATTTT.